The 12 T cell receptor beta chains below come from one sample, sequenced in a study of T cells in Graves' hyperthyroidism and ophthalmopathy. Amplification of TCR beta CDR3 regions used RNA as the template. Carried out on the TCR CDR3, a first-round RT-PCR used the HTBI primer set. TCRdb ran MiXCR on the multiplex PCR reads and lists one entry per CDR3 protein. The table has about 560,000 distinct CDR3 sequences, roughly 17% seen once. Specimen: blood. The receptors derive from a young woman with Graves' hyperthyroidism.

This clonotype was found many times. The genes are TRBV20-1 and TRBJ2-3; tentatively, D is TRBD2 (6 bases). The CDR3 has 16 residues. Trimming took off 3 bases at V and 8 bases at J, with 24 bases between the two ends. Looked up from germline, CDR1 is DFQATT and CDR2 is SNEGSKA (reference sequence). The CDR3 protein is CSARNSKASVLGTQYF. DNA of the CDR3: TGCAGTGCTAGGAATAGTAAGGCTAGCGTGCTTGGTACGCAGTATTTT.

This clonotype was detected only a few times. This rearrangement joins TRBV12-3 or TRBV12-4 to TRBJ2-2; 8 bases align to TRBD1. Trimming at V came to 5 bases and at J to 3 bases, leaving 8 bases not matched to a gene. There are 16 residues in the CDR3. CDR3 coding DNA: TGTGCCAGCAGTCCATCGGGACAGGTGGACACCGGGGAGCTGTTTTTT. Its translation: CASSPSGQVDTGELFF.

This clonotype was seen repeatedly, ten times or more. V is TRBV27 and J is TRBJ1-2; D might be TRBD1 (5 bases). The V and J ends lost 2 bases and 5 bases respectively, with 9 bases between them. In germline, CDR1 is MNHEY, CDR2 SMNVEV (reference sequence). The CDR3 runs 13 residues. CDR3: CASSLSRGYGYTF. In nucleotides, the CDR3 is TGTGCCAGCAGTTTAAGTAGGGGTTATGGCTACACCTTC.

The V call is TRBV7-2, the J call TRBJ1-3, with unresolved D. Germline V gene sequence: CDR1 SGHTA, CDR2 FQGNSA. CDR3 size: 14 residues. V was trimmed by 4 bases and J by 0 bases, leaving 7 bases between them. The CDR3 spells CASSSVLSGNTIYF. CDR3 in DNA: TGTGCCAGCAGCTCAGTCCTCTCTGGAAACACCATATATTTT.

A few counts support this clonotype. The rearrangement links TRBV6-5 to TRBJ2-2; D gene unclear. With 5 bases removed from V and 4 bases from J, the gap between germline ends came to 8 bases. The length of the CDR3 is 13 residues. Germline V lookup: CDR1 MNHEY, CDR2 SVGAGI. CDR3 residues: CASSTGSTGELFF. CDR3 coding DNA: TGTGCCAGCAGTACGGGTAGCACCGGGGAGCTGTTTTTT.

J is TRBJ2-5 and V is TRBV24-1; D may be TRBD1 or TRBD2 (5 bases each). V shed 3 bases and J shed 3 bases, with 13 bases lying between them. This CDR3 has 15 residues. CDR1 and CDR2 from the germline V gene are KGHDR and SFDVKD. The CDR3 protein is CATSDRGTGEETQYF. The CDR3 nucleotides read TGTGCCACCAGTGATCGAGGGACGGGCGAAGAGACCCAGTACTTC.

This clonotype occurred many times. The J gene is TRBJ2-7, the V gene TRBV3-1, with 11 bases lining up with TRBD2. J was trimmed by 6 bases and V by 6 bases; bases with no gene match: 4. The CDR3 is 13 amino acids. Looked up from germline, CDR1 is LGHDT and CDR2 is YNNKEL (reference sequence). The CDR3, as DNA: TGTGCCAGCAGGCTAGCGGGGGGTTCCGAGCAGTACTTC. Encoded protein: CASRLAGGSEQYF.

This clonotype came up many times. The V call is TRBV7-9, the J call TRBJ2-3, with D possibly being TRBD1 or TRBD2 (6 bases each). Trimming took 2 bases from V and 1 from J, leaving 10 bases between them. The CDR3 is 15 residues long. Germline V gene lookup returns CDR1 SEHNR and CDR2 FQNEAQ (reference sequence). This CDR3 is CASSLRGRRTDTQYF. CDR3 nucleotide sequence: TGTGCCAGCAGCTTACGGGGGCGCCGCACAGATACGCAGTATTTT.

This clonotype was picked up a small number of times. The chain recombines TRBV3-1 with TRBJ1-1; TRBD1 might be the D (5 bases). This CDR3 is built from 18 residues. Trimming cost V 1 base and J 2 bases, with 20 bases left between them. Germline V CDR1 and CDR2: LGHDT, YNNKEL (reference sequence). DNA of the CDR3: TGTGCCAGCAGCCAAGTGGTCCTCGGTGGCAGGACAAACACTGAAGCTTTCTTT. Translation: CASSQVVLGGRTNTEAFF.

This clonotype has only a few counts. The chain joins TRBV10-3 to TRBJ1-1, with D hard to call. This CDR3 spans 12 amino acids. The V gene lost 8 bases and the J gene lost 3 bases, with 10 bases spanning the gap. From germline, CDR1 is ENHRY and CDR2 SYGVKD. The CDR3 DNA follows: TGTGCCATCGCGGATCTGGACACTGAAGCTTTCTTT. It is translated as CAIADLDTEAFF.

This clonotype showed up just a few times. The chain is built from TRBV13 and TRBJ1-2, with D perhaps matching TRBD1 (6 bases). CDR1 and CDR2 from the germline V gene are PRHDT and FYEKMQ (reference sequence). This CDR3 comprises 14 residues. V was shortened by 8 bases and J by 0 bases, with 13 bases between the two germline ends. CDR3 region: CASEGVTANYGYTF. The CDR3 DNA sequence: TGTGCCAGCGAGGGGGTGACAGCTAACTATGGCTACACCTTC. Complete variable domain (other parts from reference TRBV13 and TRBJ1-2): AAGVIQSPRHLIKEKRETATLKCYPIPRHDTVYWYQQGPGQDPQFLISFYEKMQSDKGSIPDRFSAQQFSDYHSELNMSSLELGDSALYFCASEGVTANYGYTFGSGTRLTVV.

This clonotype has ten or more counts. The chain has TRBV7-9 and TRBJ2-7; TRBD1 matches at 9 bases. Per germline, CDR1 SEHNR and CDR2 FQNEAQ (reference sequence). CDR3 size: 16 residues. Losses at the gene ends were 5 bases for V and 7 bases for J; bases not matched to a gene: 15. For the CDR3, the DNA is TGTGCCAGCAGCCATGGATGGGACAGGGTTTTGGGGGAGCAGTACTTC. It translates to CASSHGWDRVLGEQYF.